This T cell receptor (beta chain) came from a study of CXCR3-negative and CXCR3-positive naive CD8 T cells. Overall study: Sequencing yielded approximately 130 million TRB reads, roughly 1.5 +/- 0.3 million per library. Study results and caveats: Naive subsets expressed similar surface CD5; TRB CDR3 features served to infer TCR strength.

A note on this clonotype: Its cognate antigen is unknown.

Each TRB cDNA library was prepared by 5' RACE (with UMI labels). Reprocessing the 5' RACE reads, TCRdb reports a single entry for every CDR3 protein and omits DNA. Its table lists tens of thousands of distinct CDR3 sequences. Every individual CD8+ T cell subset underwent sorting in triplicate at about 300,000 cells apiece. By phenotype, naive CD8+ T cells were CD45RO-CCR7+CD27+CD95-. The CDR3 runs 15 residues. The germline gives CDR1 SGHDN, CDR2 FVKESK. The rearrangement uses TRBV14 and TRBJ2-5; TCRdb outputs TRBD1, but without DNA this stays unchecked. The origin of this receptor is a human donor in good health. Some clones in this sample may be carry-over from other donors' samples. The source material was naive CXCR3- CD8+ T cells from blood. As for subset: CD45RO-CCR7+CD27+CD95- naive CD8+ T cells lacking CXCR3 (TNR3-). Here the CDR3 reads CASSQDRGYQETQYF.